This record looks at one T cell receptor beta chain sequence and its context. CDR1 SGDLS and CDR2 YYNGEE come from the germline V gene. The length of the CDR3 is 14 residues. V lost 0 bases, J lost 5 bases, and 3 bases stayed unmatched. The sample originates from a study of blood T cell repertoires in COVID-19. Assay: immunoSEQ multiplex PCR; the TCRdb copy retains only in-frame clones and omits some. The repertoire has hundreds of thousands of clones, about 89% of them found once; the top ten carry approximately 1.9%. Cohorts were determined from participant-reported clinical history. The sequence came from a woman aged 18-35 years who had recovered from COVID-19. This chain uses TRBV9 with TRBJ2-5, with TRBD1 matching 8 bases. The sequenced material came from PBMCs or T cells enriched from blood (not recorded which). CDR3 sequence (DNA): TGTGCCAGCAGCGTAGGCCAGGGGGCGGAGACCCAGTACTTC. Residues: CASSVGQGAETQYF.